This record looks at one T cell receptor beta chain sequence and its context. The sample is drawn from a study of blood T cell repertoires in COVID-19. Study at large: Researchers got acute and convalescent COVID-19 samples from the United States, Italy and Spain. Nucleic acid was either cDNA or gDNA, and it came from T cells, B-cell-depleted T cells, or PBMCs.

Original handling: Quantification of nucleated cells was approximated via reference gene primer amplification. Using immunoSEQ multiplex PCR, the repertoire was profiled, and TCRdb retains in-frame clones only, with some absent. Clonal size and the V and J genes are those of that table, whereas D and trimming came from the DNA. Of around 100,000 clones in the sample, roughly 83% were seen once. The V end was cut by 0 bases, the J end by 7 bases, with 16 bases between. Germline assignment: CDR1 MGHRA and CDR2 YSYEKL. This CDR3 has 16 amino acids. The rearrangement links TRBV4-1 to TRBJ2-1, with D possibly being TRBD2 (7 bases). The source material was peripheral blood. The sequence came from a woman in her sixties with acute or convalescent COVID-19. In DNA form, the CDR3 reads TGCGCCAGCAGCCAAGATGCGGGGGCCACCCCTAATGAGCAGTTCTTC. Translation gives CASSQDAGATPNEQFF.